The present T cell receptor beta chain was sequenced within a study of graft-versus-host responses after intestinal transplantation. Turning to the study itself: Grafts were multivisceral, liver-intestinal, or isolated intestinal. The recipients all started with anti-thymocyte globulin induction and then took tacrolimus and steroids for around three years. Regarding the study as a whole: Researchers found peak circulating GvH clone levels linked to early post-transplant HvG declines.

Generated by immunoSEQ multiplex PCR, the TCRdb table keeps only in-frame clones and is missing some. Of under 45,000 clones detected, more than 85% appear once; the ten largest clones hold 3.6%. On this clone itself: What it binds is unknown.

The input for sequencing was PBMCs, taken around 730 days after intestinal transplantation. The receptor was isolated from a human patient who received an intestinal transplant, so some T cells may come from the graft donor.

The chain's CDR3 is CSARQNTEAFF. As DNA, the CDR3 is TGCAGTGCTAGACAGAACACTGAAGCTTTCTTT. This chain joins TRBV20-1 and TRBJ1-1; D is undetermined. This CDR3 region has 11 residues. Germline V gene sequence: CDR1 DFQATT, CDR2 SNEGSKA (reference sequence). V was shortened by 2 bases and J by 1 base, with 2 bases between the two germline ends.